Listed below are T cell receptor beta chains from one sample, sequenced in a study of blood T cell repertoires in COVID-19. Clones were read by immunoSEQ multiplex PCR, and TCRdb kept only the in-frame ones, dropping some. The sample includes 100,000 or so clones, 70% to 90% seen only once; the top ten take approximately 2%. Material for sequencing was peripheral blood. These receptors were taken from a man aged 50-59 years with active COVID-19. Both conserved end residues are part of each CDR3. A D gene is named only where the DNA matches it firmly. A row's size may be missing; if present it is once, few, many or a size class.

D gene | clone size | J gene | V gene | CDR3 protein | CDR3 DNA
. | . | TRBJ2-6 | TRBV23-1 | CASSQWATAKSGANVLTF | TGCGCCAGCAGTCAATGGGCGACAGCTAAATCTGGGGCCAACGTCCTGACTTTC
. | once | TRBJ2-3 | TRBV6-5 | CATRLSTDTQYF | TGTGCCACCCGTCTGAGCACAGATACGCAGTATTTT
TRBD1 | few | TRBJ2-7 | TRBV7-9 | CASSRTGLYEQYF | TGTGCCAGCAGCCGGACAGGGTTGTACGAGCAGTACTTC
. | . | TRBJ1-6 | TRBV6-1 | CASSEAHIGNSPLHF | TGTGCCAGCAGTGAAGCACATATCGGGAATTCACCCCTCCACTTT
. | . | TRBJ1-4 | TRBV5-1 | CASSSAPRGGRLLFF | TGCGCCAGCAGCTCCGCTCCCCGGGGGGGGCGCTTACTGTTTTTT
. | . | TRBJ2-2 | TRBV7-8 | CASSLELGELFF | TGTGCCAGCAGCTTAGAGCTCGGGGAGCTGTTTTTT
. | . | TRBJ2-3 | TRBV7-9 | CASASKLASTDTQYF | TGTGCCAGCGCCAGTAAACTAGCTAGCACAGATACGCAGTATTTT
TRBD1 | . | TRBJ1-1 | TRBV5-4 | CASSRDSMNTEAFF | TGTGCCAGCAGCCGGGACAGCATGAACACTGAAGCTTTCTTT
. | . | TRBJ2-1 | TRBV5-1 | CASSYGDSTHEQFF | TGCGCCAGCAGCTATGGGGACTCCACCCATGAGCAGTTCTTC
TRBD1 | few | TRBJ2-7 | TRBV7-2 | CASSFTGGNSEQYF | TGTGCCAGCAGCTTCACAGGGGGTAATAGCGAGCAGTACTTC
. | . | TRBJ2-1 | TRBV10-3 | CAISDPLTAGSYNEQFF | TGTGCCATCAGTGACCCCCTGACGGCGGGGTCCTACAATGAGCAGTTCTTC
. | few | TRBJ2-5 | TRBV3-1/TRBV3-2 | CASSGSFSETQYF | TGTGCCAGCAGCGGGAGTTTCTCTGAGACCCAGTACTTC
. | few | TRBJ2-1 | TRBV24-1 | CATSDFGSYNEQFF | TGTGCCACCAGTGATTTCGGCTCCTACAATGAGCAGTTCTTC
TRBD1 | few | TRBJ1-4 | TRBV4-1 | CASSRTGTGVEKLFF | TGCGCCAGCAGCCGCACCGGGACAGGGGTTGAAAAACTGTTTTTT
TRBD1 | . | TRBJ2-7 | TRBV4-1 | CASSQGEGTGRHEQYF | TGCGCCAGCAGCCAAGGAGAGGGGACAGGGCGGCACGAGCAGTACTTC
TRBD1 | few | TRBJ1-4 | TRBV4-2 | CASSQDQGAREKLFF | TGTGCCAGCAGCCAAGACCAGGGGGCACGGGAAAAACTGTTTTTT
. | . | TRBJ2-1 | TRBV5-4 | CASSVAYNEQFF | TGTGCCAGCAGCGTGGCATACAATGAGCAGTTCTTC
TRBD2 | . | TRBJ2-7 | TRBV6-2/TRBV6-3 | CASSYRLAGATYEQYF | TGTGCCAGCAGTTACAGACTAGCGGGGGCCACCTACGAGCAGTACTTC
TRBD2 | . | TRBJ2-7 | TRBV9 | CASSVGGGSAEQYF | TGTGCCAGCAGCGTAGGCGGGGGTTCTGCCGAGCAGTACTTC
TRBD2 | . | TRBJ2-1 | TRBV19 | CASSIPSGSSYNEQFF | TGTGCCAGTAGTATACCTAGCGGAAGTTCCTACAATGAGCAGTTCTTC
TRBD2 | . | TRBJ2-7 | TRBV9 | CASSTGTRREQYF | TGTGCCAGCAGCACCGGGACTAGGCGCGAGCAGTACTTC
. | . | TRBJ2-3 | TRBV18 | CASSRGPNTDTQYF | TGTGCCAGCTCCCGAGGGCCCAACACAGATACGCAGTATTTT
TRBD1 | . | TRBJ2-3 | TRBV28 | CASRPPGQSSTDTQYF | TGTGCCAGCCGACCTCCGGGACAGAGTAGCACAGATACGCAGTATTTT
. | . | TRBJ2-5 | TRBV11-2 | CASSLNRVETQYF | TGTGCCAGCAGCCTAAACCGGGTCGAGACCCAGTACTTC
. | . | TRBJ1-1 | TRBV6-5 | CASGKRGTEAFF | TGTGCCAGCGGTAAGAGAGGCACTGAAGCTTTCTTT
. | . | TRBJ2-3 | TRBV7-2 | CASSTMRVIADTQYF | TGTGCCAGCAGCACCATGAGGGTAATTGCAGATACGCAGTATTTT
TRBD1 | . | TRBJ2-7 | TRBV2 | CASTDPLGQGWYEQYF | TGTGCCAGCACTGACCCACTCGGACAGGGATGGTACGAGCAGTACTTC
. | . | TRBJ1-2 | TRBV5-1 | CASSLEAGDYTF | TGCGCCAGCAGCTTGGAGGCAGGCGACTACACCTTC
. | . | TRBJ1-2 | TRBV5-1 | CASSLDSGNYGYTF | TGCGCCAGCAGCTTGGACTCAGGGAACTATGGCTACACCTTC
TRBD1 | once | TRBJ1-2 | TRBV9 | CASRNGGTGQQNYGYTF | TGTGCCAGCAGGAACGGCGGGACAGGGCAACAAAACTATGGCTACACCTTC
TRBD2 | once | TRBJ2-3 | TRBV27 | CASRSSSRGVPTDTQYF | TGTGCCAGCAGATCCTCCTCACGGGGGGTCCCCACAGATACGCAGTATTTT
. | . | TRBJ2-7 | TRBV5-6 | CASSYRAGREQYF | TGTGCCAGCAGCTACCGCGCGGGGAGGGAGCAGTACTTC
TRBD1 | . | TRBJ1-2 | TRBV19 | CASSIPPGQGANYGYTF | TGTGCCAGTAGTATCCCTCCGGGACAGGGAGCCAACTATGGCTACACCTTC
TRBD1 | . | TRBJ2-7 | TRBV6-5 | CASRTGVRSYEQYF | TGTGCCAGCAGGACAGGGGTCAGGTCCTACGAGCAGTACTTC
TRBD1 | . | TRBJ2-5 | TRBV10-3 | CAIRGQGIETQYF | TGTGCCATCCGGGGACAGGGGATAGAGACCCAGTACTTC
. | . | TRBJ1-3 | TRBV7-9 | CASSPDGRSGNTIYF | TGTGCCAGCAGCCCGGATGGCAGGTCTGGAAACACCATATATTTT
. | . | TRBJ2-1 | TRBV24-1 | CATSDWDGGRDEQFF | TGTGCCACCAGTGACTGGGACGGGGGGCGGGATGAGCAGTTCTTC
. | . | TRBJ2-6 | TRBV10-2 | CASSEWRGGANVLTF | TGCGCCAGCAGTGAGTGGAGAGGAGGGGCCAACGTCCTGACTTTC
TRBD1 | . | TRBJ1-1 | TRBV11-2 | CASSLPGTGDTEAFF | TGTGCCAGCAGCTTACCCGGGACAGGGGACACTGAAGCTTTCTTT
. | . | TRBJ2-7 | TRBV7-2 | CASSSPSLYEQYF | TGTGCCAGCAGCTCCCCCTCACTCTACGAGCAGTACTTC
TRBD2 | . | TRBJ2-5 | TRBV5-5 | CASSLLFSGGASIFAETQYF | TGTGCCAGCAGCTTGTTGTTTAGCGGGGGGGCCTCTATCTTTGCAGAGACCCAGTACTTC
TRBD1 | once | TRBJ2-7 | TRBV19 | CASSIAWDSYEQYF | TGTGCCAGTAGTATAGCCTGGGACAGCTACGAGCAGTACTTC
. | . | TRBJ1-1 | TRBV7-9 | CASSLTGGDPEAFF | TGTGCCAGCAGCTTAACAGGCGGGGACCCTGAAGCTTTCTTT
TRBD2 | . | TRBJ2-1 | TRBV6-5 | CASRKTSGGDNEQFF | TGTGCCAGCAGAAAGACTAGCGGGGGTGACAATGAGCAGTTCTTC
TRBD2 | . | TRBJ2-5 | TRBV2 | CASSENGGGRETQYF | TGTGCCAGCAGTGAAAATGGCGGGGGGAGGGAGACCCAGTACTTC
TRBD2 | . | TRBJ2-1 | TRBV10-3 | CAISVSGGNNEQFF | TGTGCCATCAGTGTATCGGGGGGTAACAATGAGCAGTTCTTC
. | few | TRBJ1-1 | TRBV7-9 | CASSSKSPLEAFF | TGTGCCAGCAGCTCTAAAAGTCCCCTCGAAGCTTTCTTT
. | . | TRBJ2-5 | TRBV5-6 | CASSRDQRETQYF | TGTGCCAGCAGTCGGGATCAGAGGGAGACCCAGTACTTC
. | few | TRBJ1-6 | TRBV2 | CASKETVNSPLHF | TGTGCCAGCAAGGAGACAGTAAATTCACCCCTCCACTTT
. | . | TRBJ1-2 | TRBV12-3/TRBV12-4 | CASSFDRNYGYTF | TGTGCCAGCAGTTTTGACAGGAACTATGGCTACACCTTC
. | few | TRBJ1-6 | TRBV30 | CAWTRDKYNSPLHF | TGTGCCTGGACCCGGGACAAATATAATTCACCCCTCCACTTT
. | . | TRBJ2-1 | TRBV6-5 | CASSPSNEQFF | TGTGCCAGCAGTCCCAGCAATGAGCAGTTCTTC
TRBD1 | . | TRBJ1-5 | TRBV19 | CASGQGIGYSNQPQHF | TGTGCCAGTGGACAGGGGATAGGGTATAGCAATCAGCCCCAGCATTTT
. | once | TRBJ2-5 | TRBV10-1 | CASSEWIKGEETQYF | TGCGCCAGCAGTGAGTGGATAAAGGGGGAAGAGACCCAGTACTTC
TRBD1 | . | TRBJ2-5 | TRBV24-1 | CATSDSGTGGGETQYF | TGTGCCACCAGTGACTCTGGGACAGGGGGCGGAGAGACCCAGTACTTC
. | . | TRBJ1-1 | TRBV29-1 | CSVVYAENTEAFF | TGCAGCGTTGTGTATGCGGAGAACACTGAAGCTTTCTTT
. | . | TRBJ2-6 | TRBV7-9 | CASSPPGVAGANVLTF | TGTGCCAGCAGTCCACCAGGGGTGGCTGGGGCCAACGTCCTGACTTTC